The 21 T cell receptor beta chains given below trace back to one sample, sequenced in a study of CD8 T cells in ankylosing spondylitis. One entry per CDR3 protein results from TCRdb running MiXCR on the 5' RACE reads. The table records 300,000 to 350,000 distinct CDR3 sequences, around 21% of them present only once. Sequenced sample: blood, either unsorted or a sorted T cell fraction (not recorded which). These receptor sequences come from a female donor with ankylosing spondylitis or in good health (not recorded which).

This clonotype showed up just once. The chain has TRBV9 and TRBJ2-3; either TRBD1 or TRBD2 may supply D (5 bases each). With 1 base removed from V and 9 bases from J, the gap between germline ends came to 15 bases. This CDR3 has 14 amino acids. CDR1 and CDR2 (germline): SGDLS, YYNGEE. In DNA, the CDR3 is TGTGCCAGCAGCGTACGGACTTCCTGGGGCACGCAGTATTTT. It yields the protein CASSVRTSWGTQYF.

This clonotype was seen repeatedly, ten times or more. V is TRBV10-3 and J is TRBJ2-1; D may be TRBD1 or TRBD2 (7 bases each). The V gene's germline CDR1 is ENHRY and CDR2 SYGVKD. This CDR3 has 16 residues. V was cut by 8 bases and J by 7 bases, with 24 bases left in between. In DNA form, the CDR3 reads TGTGCCATCTCCACCCCCAGGGGGGGACGGGTAAATGAGCAGTTCTTC. Translated, it gives CAISTPRGGRVNEQFF.

This clonotype was counted many times. The chain uses TRBV13 and TRBJ2-7; D gene uncertain. Germline V gives CDR1 PRHDT, CDR2 FYEKMQ (reference sequence). The CDR3 totals 13 residues. Trimming pared 1 base from V and 2 bases from J, leaving 6 bases between. The CDR3 region is CASSLASAYEQYF. In DNA form, the CDR3 reads TGTGCCAGCAGCTTAGCAAGCGCCTACGAGCAGTACTTC.

This clonotype was seen only a few times. The V and J genes are TRBV15 and TRBJ2-5, with TRBD1 identical over 8 bases. Germline V gene data show CDR1 as LNHNV and CDR2 as YYDKDF (reference sequence). This CDR3 region has 15 residues. V was clipped by 4 bases and J by 2 bases; unmatched bases: 6. In DNA, the CDR3 is TGTGCCACCAGCACCCTTGGGACAGGTCAAGAGACCCAGTACTTC. It translates to CATSTLGTGQETQYF. Full variable domain (remainder filled in from reference TRBV15 and TRBJ2-5): DAMVIQNPRYQVTQFGKPVTLSCSQTLNHNVMYWYQQKSSQAPKLLFHYYDKDFNNEADTPDNFQSRRPNTSFCFLDIRSPGLGDTAMYLCATSTLGTGQETQYFGPGTRLLVL.

V is TRBV7-6 and J is TRBJ1-2, with D possibly matching TRBD1 (5 bases). Deletions cut 3 bases from V and 6 bases from J, with 11 bases between. There are 13 residues in the CDR3. CDR1 is SGHVS and CDR2 is FNYEAQ in the germline V gene. The CDR3, as DNA: TGTGCCAGCAGCTTGGGGGTGGGGGATGGCTACACCTTC. Protein: CASSLGVGDGYTF.

The chain carries TRBV20-1 and TRBJ2-1, with D unresolved. Germline loops: CDR1 DFQATT, CDR2 SNEGSKA (reference sequence). Trimming took 5 bases from V and 9 from J, leaving 11 bases between them. The CDR3 length is 11 residues. CDR3 sequence (DNA): TGCAGTGCTCCGGTCCTTGTTGAGCAGTTCTTC. Residues: CSAPVLVEQFF.

The chain combines TRBV20-1 with TRBJ2-3; the D gene is possibly TRBD2 (6 bases). The germline V gene has CDR1 DFQATT and CDR2 SNEGSKA (reference sequence). The CDR3 consists of 14 residues. Between the trimmed V and J ends, which lost 6 bases and 2 bases, there was a span of 15 bases. For the CDR3, the DNA is TGCAGTGCCCACCGTAGCGGTTACACAGATACGCAGTATTTT. This codes for CSAHRSGYTDTQYF.

The chain combines TRBV5-1 with TRBJ2-1, with TRBD2 as a possible D gene (5 bases). The germline V gene encodes CDR1 SGHRS and CDR2 YFSETQ. V lost 0 bases and J 0 bases, leaving 10 bases between the germline ends. This CDR3 is 16 amino acids long. The CDR3 sequence: CASSLAGESSYNEQFF. The CDR3 nucleotides read TGCGCCAGCAGCTTGGCCGGGGAGAGCTCCTACAATGAGCAGTTCTTC.

A few counts support this clonotype. V and J are TRBV4-2 and TRBJ2-1; 7 nucleotides line up with TRBD1. V shed 3 bases, J shed 3 bases, and the junction held 2 bases outside the gene matches. Per germline, CDR1 LGHNA and CDR2 YNFKEQ. The CDR3 length is 14 residues. DNA for the CDR3: TGTGCCAGCAGCCAGAGGGGGCTCTACAATGAGCAGTTCTTC. Protein sequence: CASSQRGLYNEQFF.

This clonotype has ten or more counts. The genes are TRBV21-1 and TRBJ2-1; the table gives TRBD2 as D, unverified against the DNA. TRBV21-1 is a pseudogene. The CDR3 contains 19 residues. CDR3 loop: CASSKEGTGGRISYNEQFF. The CDR3 bases are TGTGCCAGCAGCAAAGAGGGGACGGGAGGACGTATCTCCTACAATGAGCAGTTCTTC.

This clonotype appeared many times. This sequence joins TRBV7-9 and TRBJ2-1, with 11 bases matching TRBD2. The CDR3 is made up of 17 amino acids. The ends lost 5 bases at V and 5 bases at J; junction bases unmatched: 11. CDR1 and CDR2 (germline): SEHNR, FQNEAQ (reference sequence). CDR3 sequence: CASSVRSTSGKNNEQFF. The CDR3 region has the DNA TGTGCCAGCAGCGTCCGATCGACTAGCGGGAAGAACAATGAGCAGTTCTTC.

The chain couples TRBV9 to TRBJ2-1, with D possibly being TRBD1 or TRBD2 (5 bases each). CDR1 and CDR2 from the germline V gene are SGDLS and YYNGEE. V was pared by 3 bases and J by 7 bases, with 17 bases between. The CDR3 extends over 15 amino acids. In DNA form, the CDR3 reads TGTGCCAGCAGCGCTTCCGGGACGTTAGGGAATGAGCAGTTCTTC. Its translation: CASSASGTLGNEQFF.

DNA of the CDR3: TGTGCCAGCAGCCCACAAGTTCTGAACACTGAAGCTTTCTTT. Protein product: CASSPQVLNTEAFF. The chain has TRBV7-8 and TRBJ1-1; unclear D gene. Germline V CDR1 and CDR2: SGHVS, FQNEAQ. Trimming stripped 5 bases from V and 0 bases from J, with 10 bases between. CDR3 length: 14 residues.

This chain joins TRBV10-3 and TRBJ1-3; D is unclear. CDR3 size: 13 residues. Per the germline V gene, CDR1 is ENHRY and CDR2 is SYGVKD. V lost 8 bases and J 0 bases, leaving 8 bases between the germline ends. CDR3 loop: CAIQPDSGNTIYF. The CDR3 coding sequence is TGTGCCATCCAACCGGACTCTGGAAACACCATATATTTT.

V usage is TRBV6-2 or TRBV6-3 and J usage is TRBJ2-7; 7 nucleotides agree with TRBD2. Germline V gene data show CDR1 as MNHEY and CDR2 as SVGEGT. The length of the CDR3 is 16 residues. After removal of 7 bases from V and 6 bases from J, the junction contained 18 bases not matched to a gene. This chain's CDR3 is CASNPNPAGRGGEQYF. CDR3 coding DNA: TGTGCCAGCAACCCAAACCCCGCGGGGCGCGGGGGCGAGCAGTACTTC.

The rearrangement uses TRBV5-1 and TRBJ1-1, with 10 nucleotides matching TRBD1. Germline values: CDR1 SGHRS, CDR2 YFSETQ. V trimming: 4 bases; J trimming: 3 bases; junction bases outside the gene matches: 6. The CDR3 spans 15 residues. CDR3 nucleotides: TGCGCCAGCAGCACACACGGGACAGGGGACACTGAAGCTTTCTTT. Translated: CASSTHGTGDTEAFF.

This clonotype was recorded a few times. This chain connects TRBV6-5 to TRBJ1-2, with TRBD1 identical over 7 bases. Trimming took 2 bases from V and 8 from J; bases not matched to a gene: 11. The CDR3 sequence is 15 residues long. The germline V gene encodes CDR1 MNHEY and CDR2 SVGAGI. CDR3 in amino acids: CASSYKTGTESGYTF. CDR3 nucleotides: TGTGCCAGCAGTTACAAGACCGGGACAGAAAGCGGCTACACCTTC.

The rearrangement uses TRBV6-5 and TRBJ1-1; D gene unclear. CDR1 is MNHEY, CDR2 SVGAGI, per germline. The V and J ends lost 8 bases and 3 bases respectively, with 10 bases between them. This CDR3 comprises 12 residues. CDR3 sequence: CASGRRDTEAFF. For the CDR3, the DNA is TGTGCCAGCGGGAGGAGGGACACTGAAGCTTTCTTT.

The chain couples TRBV12-3 or TRBV12-4 to TRBJ1-1; D is ambiguous. This CDR3 contains 13 residues. Trimming removed 3 bases at V and 3 bases at J, with 8 bases between. As DNA, the CDR3 is TGTGCCAGCAGTTTCCAACGGCACACTGAAGCTTTCTTT. Amino acid sequence: CASSFQRHTEAFF.

This clonotype was counted between two and nine times. The rearrangement links TRBV7-9 to TRBJ2-1; D ambiguous. CDR1 and CDR2 (germline): SEHNR, FQNEAQ (reference sequence). The CDR3 is 13 amino acids. V dropped 1 base and J dropped 7 bases, with 8 bases sitting between them. DNA for the CDR3: TGTGCCAGCAGCTTAGACGTCGGAAATGAGCAGTTCTTC. It translates to CASSLDVGNEQFF.

In this sample, this clonotype turned up many times. V usage is TRBV20-1 and J usage is TRBJ2-1; D gene unclear. The CDR3 sequence is 13 residues long. Looked up from germline, CDR1 is DFQATT and CDR2 is SNEGSKA (reference sequence). V lost 7 bases and J 0 bases, leaving 10 bases between the germline ends. CDR3 bases: TGCAGTGGATCCATGAGCTCCTACAATGAGCAGTTCTTC. Protein sequence: CSGSMSSYNEQFF.